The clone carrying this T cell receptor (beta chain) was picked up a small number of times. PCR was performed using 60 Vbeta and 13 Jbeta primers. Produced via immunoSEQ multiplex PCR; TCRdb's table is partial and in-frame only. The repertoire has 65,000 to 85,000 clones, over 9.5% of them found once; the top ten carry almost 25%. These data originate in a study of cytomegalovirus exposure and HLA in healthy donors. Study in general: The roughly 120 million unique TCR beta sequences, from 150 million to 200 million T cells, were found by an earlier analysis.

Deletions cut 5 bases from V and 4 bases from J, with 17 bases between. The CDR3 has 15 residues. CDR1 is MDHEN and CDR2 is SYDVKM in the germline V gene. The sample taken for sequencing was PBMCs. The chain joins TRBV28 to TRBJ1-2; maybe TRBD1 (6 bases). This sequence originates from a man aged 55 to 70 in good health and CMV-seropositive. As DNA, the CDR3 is TGTGCCAGCAGTGGGGGAAGGGGACAACTCTATGGCTACACCTTC. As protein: CASSGGRGQLYGYTF.